This T cell receptor beta chain was identified in a study of cytomegalovirus exposure and HLA in healthy donors listed by TCRdb under 2017. Looking at the study overall: According to an earlier analysis of 587 of the donors, about 179 million T cells yielded 100 million or so unique TCR beta sequences and 276 Gb of sequence data. The number of typed donors differed by locus: roughly 620-630 for A, B, C, DRB1 and DQB1; 522 for DQA1; 606 for DPA1; and some 430 for DPB1. A later analysis re-examined previously published TCR beta repertoires from hundreds of donors and added high-resolution HLA genotyping to investigate patterns of TCR occurrence. Donor age, sex, ethnicity and CMV serostatus were collected together with the repertoire data. Rather than drawing on any new phenotypic data, the later analysis identified candidate immune exposures from TCR beta sequences and the way those sequences occurred across donors. The T cell repertoires of around 670 subjects were profiled by immunosequencing and related to cytomegalovirus serostatus. The study aimed to test whether signatures of past pathogen exposure could be identified by cataloging public T cell receptors. All discovery cohort repertoires had been generated using a single sequencing platform. A later genetic analysis took genome-wide SNP genotypes for 398 of the 666 donors and used that subset as a discovery cohort. Both class I and class II loci were covered by HLA typing, at four-digit resolution. Along with the approximately 670-subject first cohort, a separate validation cohort of over a hundred different subjects was used. An earlier analysis of 587 of the donors applied high-throughput TCR beta sequencing to assess whether each TCR beta V gene segment acted as functional or pseudogenic. Because of strong linkage in the cohort, a few DR-DQ haplotypes were treated as single units for association and clustering. Among the roughly 380 genotyped donors, approximately 81% belonged to the genetic ancestry cluster associated with self-reported Caucasian donors. The study combined high-throughput TCR immunosequencing, statistical association of individual TCRs with disease status, and machine learning to predict cytomegalovirus infection status. On average, roughly 240,000 unique TCR beta nucleotide sequences were sequenced per donor among 300 to 500 genotyped donors of the cohort, with 15% to 20% of those sequences being non-productive. An early release covering roughly 640 HLA-typed donors comprised about 300 gigabases of sequencing data and roughly 85 million unique TCR sequences. On the study overall, not on this receptor specifically: Strong co-occurrence of HLA alleles, especially DR and DQ, made assigning TCR associations to individual alleles difficult. Sequencing depth was assumed to be roughly uniform across donors in the presence/absence analyses, though that assumption may not hold. The study listed 150 to 200 TCR beta chains as associated with cytomegalovirus. A later genetic analysis associated a missense DCLRE1C variant with V-gene and J-gene trimming of TCR beta chains, and an independent cohort replicated the association. In a later analysis, several top co-occurrence clusters were reported to appear linked to parvovirus B19, influenza, CMV and Epstein-Barr virus. The authors suggested that the approach could potentially be extended to other disease states and immunological phenotypes. The classifier was reported to diagnose cytomegalovirus status with high specificity and sensitivity in both the original cohort and the validation cohort. A few of the identified cytomegalovirus-associated TCR beta chains were confirmed in vitro to be specific for cytomegalovirus antigens. In an earlier analysis of approximately 590 of the donors, most TCR beta V segments appeared in productive rearrangements about 90% or about 30% of the time, broadly matching IMGT annotations. At a false discovery rate of 0.05, a later analysis linked 16,951 TCR beta sequences to specific HLA alleles. Linkage disequilibrium might explain the correlated functional status among segregating V segments, but an unknown experimental factor could not be ruled out. In a later analysis, HLA-associated TCR beta chains were found to be more clonally expanded and to have lower generation probabilities than equally common non-associated chains. Because some donors lacked HLA typing at each locus, the association tests relied only on the typed subset. A cluster of highly shared sequence variants was judged likely to represent a technical artifact of the sequencing pipeline. Most TCR sequences were seen in very few donors, while some public TCRs were found in many individuals. Roughly 15 rarely observed V segments, including chromosome 9 orphons, were excluded from the earlier analysis of several hundred of the donors because counts were too low. In a later analysis, most CMV-associated TCR beta chains were found to appear HLA-restricted, with HLA associations seemingly driven largely by CMV exposure. Compared with the approximately 700-donor mean, donors in an Asian-associated ancestry cluster had fewer N-insertions in productive TCRs, according to a later genetic analysis. In a later analysis, the rate of TCR association differed among HLA loci, with DRB1 alleles having the most associated TCRs and HLA-C alleles having the fewest. The 87-base-pair reads could not distinguish some IMGT-functional V segments, including TRBV6-2 and TRBV6-3, so those segments were excluded. A further reported finding was that TCR beta sequences accurately predicted the HLA-A and HLA-B alleles for most subjects in the first cohort. The only immune exposure information available for the cohort was CMV serostatus. Only TCR beta chains were sequenced in this cohort, and the absence of alpha or paired-chain data limited detectable features.

The CDR3 numbers 11 residues from cysteine through phenylalanine. Here the CDR3 DNA is all that survives: 33 bases in frame from base 1. V gives up 5 bases and J gives up 12 bases, and the segment between their germline ends measures 13 bases. CDR1 and CDR2, looked up from the germline V gene, are SGHTA and FQGNSA. Libraries were made using the immunoSEQ multiplex PCR assay. The multiplex PCR relied on a mix of 60 forward primers for TCR Vbeta segments and 13 reverse primers for TCR Jbeta segments. The CDR3 region of rearranged TCR beta genes was amplified from genomic DNA by a multiplex PCR assay. The Illumina HiSeq System was used to sequence the amplified TCR beta libraries as 87-base-pair reads. Regarding the original processing steps: A later analysis counted about 76 million unique TCR beta chains across the 650 to 700 repertoires, and roughly 11 million of these chains were shared by at least two donors. A nearest-neighbor algorithm error-corrected the raw reads and collapsed the reads into unique sequences, merging closely related sequences to remove PCR and sequencing errors. To assign V, D and J gene segments, CDR3 sequences were aligned to IMGT reference sequences. For a sequence to be retained, a match of at least six nucleotides to both a V gene segment and a J gene segment was required. Rearrangements were called productive when the CDR3 lacked stop codons and stayed in frame with V and J; all others were non-productive. Following IMGT convention, CDR3 was defined as the stretch from the second conserved V-encoded cysteine to the conserved J-encoded phenylalanine. Sequences without an unambiguous match to a single V gene segment were excluded from the earlier analysis of several hundred of the donors. In an earlier analysis of roughly 600 of the donors, a V segment was called functional when productive rearrangements were above 56.7%, and segregating when the standard deviation between donors exceeded 5%. A statistical classification framework was developed to diagnose cytomegalovirus status using the catalog of TCR beta chain sequences. In a later analysis, TCR nucleotide sequences were compared against IMGT/GENE-DB human TR gene sequences so that V and J genes could be assigned. Using the TCRdist pipeline, a later analysis assigned CDR3 sequences along with most-parsimonious VDJ recombination scenarios. In a later analysis, every TCR beta chain was defined by the combination of its CDR3 amino acid sequence and its V-gene family, and reads without a unique V-gene family were dropped. As a way to deal with suspected cross-contamination and a sequencing artifact, a later analysis dropped 592 nucleotide sequences that were highly shared and had low generation probability. In a later analysis, a clonal expansion index was calculated for each public chain from normalized within-repertoire ranks of inferred template counts. A later analysis computed generation probabilities with a VDJ recombination model fitted to out-of-frame rearrangements, and checked the results against IGoR. Hypergeometric tests were used in a later analysis to score TCR-TCR, TCR-HLA and TCR-CMV co-occurrence, with a repertoire-size bias correction applied to the TCR pairs. A later analysis estimated false discovery rates by permuting HLA or CMV assignments 20 times. In a later analysis, co-occurring TCRs were grouped using DBSCAN, with TCRdist sequence similarity added in when clustering inside HLA-allele-positive subsets. Repertoires with fewer than 30,000 or more than 120,000 public chains, plus five repertoires with anomalous nucleotide sharing, were excluded from co-occurrence clustering. The source is immuneACCESS, and TCRdb retained only in-frame sequences with V and J called. Part of the clones is not carried over; for the studies checked, unresolved V genes explain less than half of this, and the remainder is unexplained. The DNA gave D and trimming, while V, J and clone size come from that table. The sample contains 95,000 to 150,000 clones, more than 65% of them found a single time. The ten largest clones represent roughly 2% of the sample.

The cohort consisted of 650 to 850 healthy bone marrow donors. All cohort members were sampled while nominally healthy, although unrecorded immune exposures were likely present. The donor tested CMV seronegative, placing the donor among the 350 or so seronegative members of the cohort. A peripheral blood sample was provided by each donor, and peripheral blood mononuclear cells were used for TCR beta sequencing. The Qiagen DNeasy Blood Extraction Kit was used to extract genomic DNA from the blood cell samples. With respect to this clone: Its antigen is currently not known. No quality values exist for individual bases; no much larger clone is one base distant.

The material sequenced was PBMCs. The chain uses TRBV7-2 and TRBJ1-1, and perhaps TRBD1 as D gene, on 5 matching bases. This clonotype was obtained from a man younger than 35 in good health and CMV-seronegative. The encoded CDR3 is CASSPGGRPFF. The DNA sequence follows: TGTGCCAGCAGCCCGGGGGGGAGACCTTTCTTT.